The TCR beta chain described here comes from a study of long-term antiretroviral therapy in people with HIV. Study details: The oldest specimens predate the 2015 immediate-ART recommendation by about a decade.

The CDR3 sequence is 13 residues long. Germline V gives CDR1 SGDLS, CDR2 YYNGEE. V gave up 5 bases and J gave up 1 base, with 6 bases separating them. Each donor provided at least one pre-ART PBMC sample and at least two post-ART PBMC samples. Version v3.0 of the immunoSEQ assay was performed at survey level. Libraries were prepared by immunoSEQ multiplex PCR; TCRdb keeps only in-frame clonotypes and omits some of them. The data show tens of thousands of clones, over 90% seen once. This TCR derives from a man aged 25-45 years with HIV. The chain uses TRBV9 and TRBJ2-2; perhaps TRBD1 as D (6 bases). The material was unsorted PBMCs, obtained about 6.6 years after starting antiretroviral therapy. The CDR3 nucleotides are TGTGCCAGCAGGACAGGGAACACCGGGGAGCTGTTTTTT. Translated, it gives CASRTGNTGELFF.